The 11 T cell receptor beta chains given below trace back to one sample, sequenced in a study of T-cell reconstitution after alpha-beta-depleted transplantation in children (TCRdb year 2016). To prepare the library, PCR was applied. These reads were obtained on an Illumina HiSeq 2500. To normalize quantification of the TCRbeta repertoire, the TCR libraries were built with molecular barcoding that relied on unique molecular identifiers. Through fastp at Q25 and MiXCR, TCRdb rebuilt clones from the public reads, retaining in-frame beta chains. Under each unique CDR3 protein, matching rows form one entry showing the most common genes and DNA. This sample has about 370,000 distinct CDR3 sequences in its table, and roughly 21% of those were observed once. The ten largest clonotypes hold less than 4.5% of the sample. Sequenced material: PBMCs from the stem cell graft donor, taken from the stem cell graft. The source is a human donor who donated a stem cell graft to a child with acute myeloid leukemia.

The chain employs TRBV28 and TRBJ1-5, with D possibly being TRBD1 (6 bases). CDR1 is MDHEN, CDR2 SYDVKM, per germline. Between the trimmed V and J ends, which lost 4 bases and 7 bases, there was a span of 17 bases. This CDR3 has 15 amino acids. This CDR3 reads CASSSQGREGQPQHF. Here the CDR3 DNA reads TGTGCCAGCAGTTCCCAGGGGCGCGAGGGACAGCCCCAGCATTTT.

V and J are TRBV29-1 and TRBJ2-1; D uncertain. CDR1 and CDR2 from the germline V gene are SQVTM and ANQGSEA. The V end lost 4 bases, the J end lost 2 bases, and 12 bases lay between the germline ends. This CDR3 comprises 14 residues. The DNA of the CDR3 is TGCAGCGTTGTCGGCCGAGTACCCTACAATGAGCAGTTCTTC. It translates to CSVVGRVPYNEQFF.

V and J are TRBV12-3 or TRBV12-4 and TRBJ1-5, with 7 bases that match TRBD1. V was clipped by 3 bases and J by 2 bases; unmatched bases: 13. The CDR3 totals 18 residues. Here the CDR3 DNA reads TGTGCCAGCAGTTTGCCCCTGCGACAGGGCGGTCGCAATCAGCCCCAGCATTTT. Its translation is CASSLPLRQGGRNQPQHF.

This clonotype has only a few counts. J is TRBJ2-7 and V is TRBV5-1; 8 bases are shared with TRBD1. CDR1 is SGHRS and CDR2 is YFSETQ in the germline V gene. The length of the CDR3 is 13 residues. V lost 5 bases to trimming and J lost 5 bases; unmatched junction nucleotides: 6. CDR3 loop: CASRTGVINEQYF. CDR3 DNA sequence: TGCGCCAGCAGGACAGGGGTCATCAACGAGCAGTACTTC.

This clonotype turned up a few times. The V and J genes are TRBV5-1 and TRBJ2-7; D remains unclear. The V gene's germline CDR1 is SGHRS and CDR2 YFSETQ. The CDR3 is made up of 14 amino acids. Trimming left V 0 bases short and J 0 bases short, with 7 bases between. The CDR3 is CASSLALISYEQYF. The CDR3 DNA reads as TGCGCCAGCAGCTTGGCCTTGATCTCCTACGAGCAGTACTTC.

V is TRBV5-1 and J is TRBJ1-1; no firm D call. Germline values: CDR1 SGHRS, CDR2 YFSETQ. The CDR3 spans 12 residues. Trimming stripped 5 bases from V and 4 bases from J, with 9 bases between. The CDR3 loop is CASRKEGTEAFF. The CDR3 DNA sequence: TGCGCCAGCAGAAAAGAGGGCACTGAAGCTTTCTTT. Filled out from reference TRBV5-1 and TRBJ1-1, the complete variable domain reads KAGVTQTPRYLIKTRGQQVTLSCSPISGHRSVSWYQQTPGQGLQFLFEYFSETQRNKGNFPGRFSGRQFSNSRSEMNVSTLELGDSALYLCASRKEGTEAFFGQGTRLTVV.

V gene TRBV29-1 combines with J gene TRBJ1-1; 10 bases line up with TRBD1. V trimming: 4 bases; J trimming: 6 bases; junction bases outside the gene matches: 5. Germline CDR1 reads SQVTM; CDR2 reads ANQGSEA. CDR3 size: 13 residues. The CDR3 nucleotides read TGCAGCGTTGGGACAGGGGGACGTTCTGAAGCTTTCTTT. Protein: CSVGTGGRSEAFF.

The rearrangement uses TRBV6-2 or TRBV6-3 and TRBJ2-1, with 10 bases identical to TRBD1. Germline loops: CDR1 MNHEY, CDR2 SVGEGT. This CDR3 contains 14 residues. V shed 7 bases and J 6 bases; nucleotides not matched to a gene: 6. The CDR3 loop is CASKGTGEFNEQFF. The CDR3, as DNA: TGTGCCAGCAAAGGGACAGGGGAGTTCAATGAGCAGTTCTTC.

This clonotype was counted at least ten times. The chain uses TRBV10-3 and TRBJ2-2; TRBD2 agrees at 8 bases. This CDR3 is built from 20 residues. Per germline, CDR1 ENHRY and CDR2 SYGVKD. J lost 4 bases, V lost 0 bases, and 16 bases had no gene match. The CDR3 sequence is CAISESFEASGSVSTGELFF. In nucleotides, the CDR3 is TGTGCCATCAGTGAGTCGTTCGAGGCTAGCGGGTCCGTTAGCACCGGGGAGCTGTTTTTT.

This sequence joins TRBV9 and TRBJ2-3; D is uncertain. Germline V gene sequence: CDR1 SGDLS, CDR2 YYNGEE. The length of the CDR3 is 14 residues. V was cut by 4 bases and J by 8 bases, with 17 bases left in between. The CDR3 DNA sequence: TGTGCCAGCAGCTTGCCGGAAGGAATGGCTACGCAGTATTTT. Amino acid sequence: CASSLPEGMATQYF.

This clonotype was seen a few times. The gene calls are TRBV7-7 and TRBJ2-3, with D tentatively TRBD2 (6 bases). CDR3 length equals 14 residues. Germline CDR1 and CDR2: SSHAT and FNYEAQ (reference sequence). V lost 5 bases and J lost 5, with 14 bases in between. This CDR3 is CASSAREYGDTQYF. For the CDR3, the DNA is TGTGCCAGCAGCGCACGGGAGTACGGAGATACGCAGTATTTT.